This T cell receptor beta chain stems from a study of a mutant IDH1 vaccine in newly diagnosed glioma. Study-wide context: Prior therapy was radiotherapy, temozolomide, or both; most received both. Study-level findings and limits: It was 85% to 95% of patients that developed vaccine-induced immune responses. Apparently, pseudoprogression bore no relation to changes among the top peripheral T cell clonotypes.

A word on this clone: What it binds is not known.

Generated by immunoSEQ multiplex PCR, the TCRdb table keeps only in-frame clones and is missing some. There are approximately 36,000 clones in the sample; 92% occur only once, and about 18% lies in the top ten. Time point meaning: baseline, week 1 (first vaccination visit). The treatment: pre-vaccination baseline after standard-of-care therapy. Each tumor in the donors was a new WHO grade 3 or 4 astrocytoma, IDH1-mutant and ATRX-lost. Source: PBMCs, taken from a glioma patient treated with radiotherapy, temozolomide or both. This clonotype originated in a man aged 18-30 years with glioma.

CDR3 coding DNA: TGCGCCAGCAGCCAAGGAAGGAGCACCTATAATTCACCCCTCCACTTT. Its translation is CASSQGRSTYNSPLHF. This chain joins TRBV4-3 and TRBJ1-6, with D unresolved. Between the trimmed V and J ends, which lost 1 base and 2 bases, there was a span of 9 bases. This CDR3 has 16 residues. Germline CDR1 reads LGHNA; CDR2 reads YSLEER.